The 6 T cell receptor beta chains below all came from one sample that was sequenced in a study of tumor-infiltrating lymphocytes in oesophageal squamous cell carcinoma (dated by TCRdb to about 2016). Library construction relied on PCR. Sequenced using an Illumina HiSeq 2000. Clones were called with MiXCR by TCRdb after fastp trimmed the public reads at Q25, and only in-frame beta chains were retained. Records with the same CDR3 protein are collapsed into one entry carrying the most frequent genes and DNA. A total of some 10,000 distinct CDR3 sequences appear in this sample, about 60% of them only once. The biggest ten clones account for about a third of the sample. The sequenced sample consisted of esophageal tumor tissue. The receptor set was obtained from a male donor with esophageal squamous cell carcinoma.

Judged by abundance, this clonotype is medium-sized (0.01 to 0.1%). A much more abundant neighbour one base away suggests this may be a read error. The CDR3 DNA is TGCGCCAGCTGGACAGGCCCCTACAATGAGCAGTACTTC. Translated: CASWTGPYNEQYF. V usage is TRBV10-2 and J usage is TRBJ2-1; the match to TRBD1 covers 7 bases. The DNA end is more similar to TRBJ2-7, so the J call may be wrong. The CDR3 is made up of 13 amino acids. In germline, CDR1 is WSHSY, CDR2 SAAADI.

This clonotype was picked up many times. J is TRBJ1-4 and V is TRBV27; no clear D. V was shortened by 3 bases and J by 7 bases, with 9 bases between the two germline ends. The germline gives CDR1 MNHEY, CDR2 SMNVEV (reference sequence). The CDR3 spans 13 residues. CDR3 loop: CASSFSGFEKLFF. The CDR3, as DNA: TGTGCCAGCAGTTTTTCAGGATTTGAAAAACTGTTTTTT. The full variable domain, rest sourced from reference TRBV27 and TRBJ1-4, is EAQVTQNPRYLITVTGKKLTVTCSQNMNHEYMSWYRQDPGLGLRQIYYSMNVEVTDKGDVPEGYKVSRKEKRNFPLILESPSPNQTSLYFCASSFSGFEKLFFGSGTQLSVL.

The chain has TRBV11-2 and TRBJ2-5; 9 nucleotides line up with TRBD1. This CDR3 contains 16 residues. Germline V gene sequence: CDR1 SGHAT, CDR2 FQNNGV. V lost 5 bases to trimming and J lost 2 bases; unmatched junction nucleotides: 9. The CDR3 nucleotides are TGTGCCAGCAGCAAAAGGGACAGGGAGGTACAAGAGACCCAGTACTTC. Amino acids: CASSKRDREVQETQYF.

This clonotype was counted once. The J gene is TRBJ1-2, the V gene TRBV24-1; tentative D call: TRBD1 (5 bases). The ends were cut back, 9 bases at V and 3 bases at J, with 13 bases in the middle. The CDR3 covers 13 residues. Germline V gene data show CDR1 as KGHDR and CDR2 as SFDVKD. The CDR3 reads CATRDPWDYGYTF. In nucleotides, the CDR3 is TGTGCCACCCGGGACCCCTGGGACTATGGCTACACCTTC.

This clonotype was counted a few times. The chain combines TRBV7-6 with TRBJ2-1, with D perhaps TRBD1 (5 bases). Gene TRBJ1-2 matches the end of the DNA better, so the J call may be wrong. Germline V gene sequence: CDR1 SGHVS, CDR2 FNYEAQ. The CDR3 is made up of 13 amino acids. The CDR3 protein is CASSLGDNYGYTF. The CDR3 nucleotides read TGTGCCAGCAGCTTAGGGGACAACTATGGCTACACCTTC.

The chain couples TRBV7-4 to TRBJ2-3; maybe TRBD2 (6 bases). The CDR3 covers 15 residues. CDR1 is SGHVT and CDR2 is SQSDAQ in the germline V gene. V was cut by 3 bases and J by 0 bases, with 10 bases left in between. As DNA, the CDR3 is TGTGCCAGCAGCTTTTTTGCGGGAAGCACAGATACGCAGTATTTT. Amino acids: CASSFFAGSTDTQYF.